This TCR beta chain derives from a study of T cell responses to AZD1222 COVID-19 vaccine. Profiled with immunoSEQ multiplex PCR; TCRdb holds only in-frame clones, not every one. The repertoire consists of some 97,000 clones, with 85% to 90% occurring once and the leading ten covering 16%. This CDR3 contains 18 residues. Trimming removed 0 bases from V and 6 bases from J, with 21 bases in between. From germline, CDR1 is SGHNT and CDR2 YENEEA. Sequenced material: peripheral blood, taken on day 0 of AZD1222 vaccination. The gene calls are TRBV11-3 and TRBJ2-1; possible D gene TRBD1, 5 bases. This TCR came from an adult in good health. In DNA, the CDR3 is TGTGCCAGCAGCTTAGACCAGGGCGGCTCGGCGAGGTTCAATGAGCAGTTCTTC. The encoded protein is CASSLDQGGSARFNEQFF.